The TCR beta chain described here comes from a study of shared clonotypes between healthy human individuals. Profiling relied on immunoSEQ multiplex PCR, and the TCRdb table lists in-frame clones only, not all of them. The table includes about 1 million clones, 70% to 80% detected once. The CDR3 extends over 16 amino acids. The germline CDR1 and CDR2 sequences are MNHNY and SVGAGI (reference sequence). The V and J ends lost 5 bases and 2 bases respectively, with 15 bases between them. V usage is TRBV6-6 and J usage is TRBJ2-2; D gene unclear. Sequencing was carried out using memory CD4+ T cells sorted from blood. Stated subset: CD45RA-negative fraction. This receptor was identified in a man between 18 and 29 years old in good health. The CDR3 loop reads CASSPHLIINTGELFF. The CDR3 nucleotides read TGTGCCAGCAGTCCTCACTTAATCATTAACACCGGGGAGCTGTTTTTT.